This TCR beta chain was profiled in a study of blood T cell repertoires in COVID-19. The wider study: Samples came from the United States, Italy and Spain, spanning acute and convalescent COVID-19. PBMCs, B-cell-depleted T cells, or T cells were the source of the cDNA or gDNA that made up the material.

Original handling: Estimation of nucleated cell counts relied on the amplification of reference gene primers. The table came from immunoSEQ multiplex PCR; TCRdb's copy has only in-frame clones and leaves some out. The V and J calls and clone size are taken from that table; D and trimming were inferred from the DNA. The sample includes approximately 190,000 clones, around four fifths of them seen just once. The receptor's source is a woman aged 25 to 39 with acute or convalescent COVID-19. Sequencing was carried out using peripheral blood.

The CDR3 sequence: CASSPTGSGEKLFF. CDR3 bases: TGTGCCAGTAGTCCGACAGGGAGCGGTGAAAAACTGTTTTTT. This sequence joins TRBV19 and TRBJ1-4; 7 bases are shared with TRBD1. CDR1 is LNHDA and CDR2 is SQIVND in the germline V gene (reference sequence). V trimming: 5 bases; J trimming: 7 bases; junction bases outside the gene matches: 7. The CDR3 is 14 amino acids.